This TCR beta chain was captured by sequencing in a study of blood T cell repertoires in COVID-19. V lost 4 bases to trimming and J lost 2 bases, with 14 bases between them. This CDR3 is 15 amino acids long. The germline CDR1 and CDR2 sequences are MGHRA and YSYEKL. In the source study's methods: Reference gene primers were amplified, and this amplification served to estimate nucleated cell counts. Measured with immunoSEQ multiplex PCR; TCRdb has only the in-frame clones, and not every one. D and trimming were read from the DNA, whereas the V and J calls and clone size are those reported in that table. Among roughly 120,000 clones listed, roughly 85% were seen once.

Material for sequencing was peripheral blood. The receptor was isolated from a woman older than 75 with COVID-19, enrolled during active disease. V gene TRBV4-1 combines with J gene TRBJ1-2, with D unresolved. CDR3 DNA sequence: TGCGCCAGCAGCCCCCTGGGCGCGGGCAACTATGGCTACACCTTC. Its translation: CASSPLGAGNYGYTF.